The rows below give T cell receptor beta chains drawn from one sample of a study of cytomegalovirus exposure and HLA in healthy donors. Produced via immunoSEQ multiplex PCR; TCRdb's table is partial and in-frame only. The profile covers about 140,000 clones, with around 73% appearing a single time and 2.5% to 3% taken by the ten largest. Sequenced input: PBMCs. The receptors were gathered from a female donor in good health and CMV-seronegative. CDR3s include the opening cysteine and the closing phenylalanine or tryptophan. A D gene is named only where the DNA matches it firmly. A clone size is listed for some rows: how often the clone was seen (once, few, many), or a class if it is expanded.

j_call,clone_size,d_call,v_call,cdr3_aa,cdr3_nt
TRBJ1-1,-,-,TRBV30,CAWRVIQGRTEAFF,TGTGCCTGGAGGGTCATACAGGGAAGGACTGAAGCTTTCTTT
TRBJ2-1,few,-,TRBV4-1,CASSQVQYNEQFF,TGCGCCAGCAGCCAAGTTCAGTACAATGAGCAGTTCTTC
TRBJ2-1,-,TRBD2,TRBV28,CASSSPNGGGWFFQFF,TGTGCCAGCAGTTCTCCTAATGGCGGGGGGTGGTTTTTTCAGTTCTTC
TRBJ2-5,-,TRBD2,TRBV27,CASSSGTSGIETQYF,TGTGCCAGCAGTTCCGGGACTAGCGGGATTGAGACCCAGTACTTC
TRBJ2-5,-,TRBD2,TRBV4-1,CASSQGTSGGRQTQYF,TGCGCCAGCAGCCAAGGGACTAGCGGGGGGAGGCAGACCCAGTACTTC
TRBJ1-1,-,-,TRBV9,CASSEIRRGGAEAFF,TGTGCCAGCAGCGAAATCCGCAGGGGTGGCGCTGAAGCTTTCTTT
TRBJ2-7,few,TRBD2,TRBV5-1,CASSAGLAGAAHEQYF,TGCGCCAGCAGTGCGGGACTAGCGGGAGCGGCCCACGAGCAGTACTTC
TRBJ1-1,-,-,TRBV5-4,CASSLDRDKAFF,TGTGCCAGCAGCTTGGACAGGGACAAAGCTTTCTTT
TRBJ1-4,few,-,TRBV6-5,CASSYWQKEKLFF,TGTGCCAGCAGTTACTGGCAAAAAGAAAAACTGTTTTTT
TRBJ2-7,-,TRBD1,TRBV28,CASRPPGQYYEQYF,TGTGCCAGCAGGCCCCCGGGACAGTACTACGAGCAGTACTTC
TRBJ2-7,-,-,TRBV5-6,CASSPIPGPYEQYF,TGTGCCAGCAGCCCAATTCCAGGGCCCTACGAGCAGTACTTC
TRBJ1-6,few,TRBD1,TRBV5-1,CASSLTGDPDNSPLHF,TGCGCCAGCAGCCTGACAGGGGATCCCGATAATTCACCCCTCCACTTT
TRBJ1-6,once,TRBD1,TRBV6-1,CASSNRQGNSPLHF,TGTGCCAGCAGTAATCGACAGGGCAATTCACCCCTCCACTTT
TRBJ2-3,-,TRBD1,TRBV15,CATSRFHRGSADTQYF,TGTGCCACCAGCAGATTCCACAGGGGATCGGCAGATACGCAGTATTTT
TRBJ2-1,-,TRBD1,TRBV19,CASSILKGQGQHEQFF,TGTGCCAGTAGTATCTTAAAGGGACAGGGGCAGCATGAGCAGTTCTTC
TRBJ2-7,-,TRBD2,TRBV19,CASRISGGIYEQYF,TGTGCCAGTAGGATCTCGGGAGGTATCTACGAGCAGTACTTC
TRBJ2-3,-,-,TRBV25-1,CASSPPPGDRNTDTQYF,TGTGCCAGCAGTCCTCCCCCAGGGGACCGAAACACAGATACGCAGTATTTT
TRBJ2-1,-,-,TRBV28,CASSPGLNEQFF,TGTGCCAGCAGTCCAGGGTTGAATGAGCAGTTCTTC
TRBJ2-5,-,-,TRBV29-1,CSVESQAGGEQYF,TGCAGCGTTGAATCCCAGGCCGGCGGGGAGCAGTACTTC
TRBJ2-2,-,-,TRBV19,CASSILSGQGTGELFF,TGTGCCAGTAGTATACTGTCAGGTCAGGGGACCGGGGAGCTGTTTTTT
TRBJ1-2,-,TRBD1,TRBV27,CASSGDSLYGYTF,TGTGCCAGCAGTGGGGACAGCCTCTATGGCTACACCTTC
TRBJ2-1,-,TRBD2,TRBV5-4,CASSFVGGRAENEQFF,TGTGCCAGCAGCTTTGTGGGCGGGAGGGCTGAGAATGAGCAGTTCTTC
TRBJ1-1,-,-,TRBV11-2,CASSVLQGRNTEAFF,TGTGCCAGCAGCGTACTTCAGGGCAGGAACACTGAAGCTTTCTTT
TRBJ1-3,-,TRBD1,TRBV30,CAWSVGQFNTIYF,TGTGCCTGGAGTGTGGGACAGTTTAACACCATATATTTT
TRBJ1-3,-,-,TRBV19,CASSIEGSGNTIYF,TGTGCCAGTAGTATTGAGGGATCTGGAAACACCATATATTTT
TRBJ2-7,-,TRBD2,TRBV5-6,CASSPWGGLQAQYF,TGTGCCAGCAGCCCCTGGGGGGGACTACAAGCGCAGTACTTC
TRBJ2-1,-,-,TRBV15,CATSIFRDNEQFF,TGTGCCACCAGCATATTCCGGGACAATGAGCAGTTCTTC
TRBJ2-1,-,-,TRBV4-1,CASSQDLIADYNEQFF,TGCGCCAGCAGCCAAGATTTGATAGCGGACTACAATGAGCAGTTCTTC